Each of the 8 T cell receptor beta chains below was sequenced from the same sample in a study of T cells in Graves' hyperthyroidism and ophthalmopathy. The CDR3 regions of TCR beta were amplified from RNA transcripts. Primed by the HTBI set, a first-round RT-PCR was run on the TCR CDR3. In TCRdb, the multiplex PCR reads were re-called with MiXCR into one record per CDR3 protein. The top ten clones hold approximately 12% of a sample with 500,000 to 650,000 distinct CDR3 sequences, more than 14% of them seen once. Sequenced sample: blood. The source of these receptors is a woman in her fifties or sixties with Graves' ophthalmopathy.

This clonotype was recorded at least ten times. The chain carries TRBV6-1 and TRBJ2-7; TRBD2 matches at 7 bases. CDR1 is MNHNS and CDR2 is SASEGT in the germline V gene. The CDR3 contains 13 residues. With 7 bases clipped from V and 6 bases from J, the junction kept 9 bases outside the gene matches. As DNA, the CDR3 is TGTGCCAGCACGGACGGGAGGCTTCGCGAGCAGTACTTC. Translation gives CASTDGRLREQYF.

This clonotype was detected ten times or more. The J gene is TRBJ2-2, the V gene TRBV28; D unclear. This CDR3 is 14 amino acids long. V was pared by 4 bases and J by 0 bases, with 6 bases between. CDR1 and CDR2 (germline): MDHEN, SYDVKM. CDR3 DNA sequence: TGTGCCAGCAGTTCTGCCCCGAACACCGGGGAGCTGTTTTTT. Amino acids: CASSSAPNTGELFF.

This clonotype was counted at least ten times. The J gene is TRBJ1-1, the V gene TRBV30; 10 bases are a match to TRBD1. In germline, CDR1 is GTSNPN, CDR2 SVGIG (reference sequence). V shed 4 bases, J shed 4 bases, and the junction held 6 bases outside the gene matches. The CDR3 is 14 amino acids. CDR3 sequence (DNA): TGTGCCTGGATCGCCCGGGACAGGGGCACTGAAGCTTTCTTT. This sequence encodes CAWIARDRGTEAFF.

This clonotype was seen many times. This chain links TRBV9 with TRBJ2-1; D call uncertain. Germline loops: CDR1 SGDLS, CDR2 YYNGEE. The V end was cut by 0 bases, the J end by 1 base, with 11 bases between. This CDR3 spans 16 amino acids. CDR3 nucleotides: TGTGCCAGCAGCGTAGGATTTAGAAATTCCTACAATGAGCAGTTCTTC. It yields the protein CASSVGFRNSYNEQFF.

In this sample, this clonotype turned up many times. The rearrangement links TRBV6-1 to TRBJ1-1, with D hard to call. Germline V gives CDR1 MNHNS, CDR2 SASEGT. V was pared by 0 bases and J by 7 bases, with 9 bases between. The CDR3 covers 13 residues. CDR3 DNA sequence: TGTGCCAGCAGTGAAGCCCTGACTCGTGAAGCTTTCTTT. Translation: CASSEALTREAFF.

This clonotype was counted at least ten times. The V and J genes are TRBV12-3 or TRBV12-4 and TRBJ1-2; D gene uncertain. The CDR3 has 13 amino acids. Trimming removed 6 bases at V and 0 bases at J, with 8 bases between. This CDR3 reads CASSPKANYGYTF. CDR3 DNA sequence: TGTGCCAGCAGCCCTAAAGCTAACTATGGCTACACCTTC.

This clonotype came up many times. The chain uses TRBV5-6 and TRBJ2-1; TRBD1 agrees at 7 bases. Unmatched junction bases numbered 12, after V lost 2 bases and J lost 10 bases. There are 15 residues in the CDR3. CDR1 and CDR2 from the germline V gene are SGHDT and YYEEEE. CDR3 nucleotides: TGTGCCAGCAGCTTAGGGGCACAGGGGATAGAAGAGCAGTTCTTC. Encoded protein: CASSLGAQGIEEQFF.

This clonotype was seen ten or more times. The chain recombines TRBV28 with TRBJ2-7; 7 nucleotides line up with TRBD1. Germline V gives CDR1 MDHEN, CDR2 SYDVKM. The CDR3 is made up of 13 amino acids. V dropped 10 bases and J dropped 3; count of bases not matched to a gene: 9. The CDR3 DNA is TGTGCCATCAGACCGGGACAGTTCTACGAGCAGTACTTC. Amino acids: CAIRPGQFYEQYF.